These T cell receptor beta chains were read from a single sample in a study of T cells in Graves' hyperthyroidism and ophthalmopathy. TCRdb reprocessed the multiplex PCR reads via MiXCR and lists one record per CDR3 protein. The sample records 650,000 to 800,000 distinct CDR3 sequences, about 45% being singletons. Source material: peripheral blood or thyroid tissue (not recorded which). These TCRs come from an adult man with Graves' disease, either hyperthyroidism or ophthalmopathy (not recorded which). Each CDR3 is given with its conserved first and last residue. A D gene is named only where the DNA matches it firmly. Expanded clones get a size class; other rows say once, few or many, or leave the size out.

j_gene	v_gene	len	d_gene	abundance	CDR3nt	CDR3aa
TRBJ1-2	TRBV7-6	17	NA	many	TGTGCCAGCAGCTTATCGGTAGGGTCGCCAGGGAGGTACGGCTACACCTTC	CASSLSVGSPGRYGYTF
TRBJ1-1	TRBV9	15	TRBD1	NA	TGTGCCAGCAGCGTAGTGGTAGGGGGCGGCACTGAAGCTTTCTTT	CASSVVVGGGTEAFF
TRBJ2-3	TRBV2	14	NA	NA	TGTGCCAGCAGCGACGGGACTCCCGGAGATACGCAGTATTTT	CASSDGTPGDTQYF
TRBJ2-7	TRBV5-1	15	TRBD2	NA	TGCGCCAGCAGCCAAAGCGGGGGGGCCTCCTACGAGCAGTACTTC	CASSQSGGASYEQYF
TRBJ1-1	TRBV5-1	13	NA	few	TGCGCCAGCACCTTTGGCCAGAACACTGAAGCTTTCTTT	CASTFGQNTEAFF
TRBJ2-7	TRBV29-1	12	NA	NA	TGCAGCGTTGACGGCCAGACCTACGAGCAGTACTTC	CSVDGQTYEQYF
TRBJ1-1	TRBV29-1	14	NA	NA	TGCAGCGTTCGGATCCCGGGTAGGTCCTCTGAAGCTTTCTTT	CSVRIPGRSSEAFF
TRBJ1-4	TRBV7-9	15	NA	few	TGTGCCAGCAGCTTATCGACCGGGGCTAATGAAAAACTGTTTTTT	CASSLSTGANEKLFF
TRBJ2-7	TRBV7-9	18	TRBD2	NA	TGTGCCAGCAGCTTAGCGAGGGGGGTGACTAGCGGAACCTACGAGCAGTACTTC	CASSLARGVTSGTYEQYF
TRBJ1-1	TRBV3-1	15	TRBD1	NA	TGTGCCAGCAGCCCGGGAGGGACAGCGAACACTGAAGCTTTCTTT	CASSPGGTANTEAFF
TRBJ1-4	TRBV7-9	14	NA	NA	TGTGCCAGCAGCCAAGGGTCAGCAAATGAAAAACTGTTTTTT	CASSQGSANEKLFF
TRBJ2-7	TRBV6-5	13	TRBD1	NA	TGTGCCACGTCCGGGACAGGCAAATACGAGCAGTACTTC	CATSGTGKYEQYF
TRBJ1-2	TRBV20-1	13	NA	many	TGCAGTGCTAGTGTGCAGGGGAAGAATGGCTACACCTTC	CSASVQGKNGYTF
TRBJ2-7	TRBV5-1	11	TRBD1	NA	TGCGCCAGCAGGTCGGACAGGGTGCAGTACTTC	CASRSDRVQYF
TRBJ1-2	TRBV7-9	17	NA	many	TGTGCCAGCAGCACGAGGACGGGTACTTCTCCTTCGTATGGCTACACCTTC	CASSTRTGTSPSYGYTF
TRBJ1-2	TRBV28	15	NA	NA	TGTGCCAGCAGTTTATGGGGGGGATTGAGCTATGGCTACACCTTC	CASSLWGGLSYGYTF
TRBJ1-3	TRBV19	16	TRBD1	NA	TGTGCCAGTAGTATTCGGGACAGACCCTCTGGAAACACCATATATTTT	CASSIRDRPSGNTIYF